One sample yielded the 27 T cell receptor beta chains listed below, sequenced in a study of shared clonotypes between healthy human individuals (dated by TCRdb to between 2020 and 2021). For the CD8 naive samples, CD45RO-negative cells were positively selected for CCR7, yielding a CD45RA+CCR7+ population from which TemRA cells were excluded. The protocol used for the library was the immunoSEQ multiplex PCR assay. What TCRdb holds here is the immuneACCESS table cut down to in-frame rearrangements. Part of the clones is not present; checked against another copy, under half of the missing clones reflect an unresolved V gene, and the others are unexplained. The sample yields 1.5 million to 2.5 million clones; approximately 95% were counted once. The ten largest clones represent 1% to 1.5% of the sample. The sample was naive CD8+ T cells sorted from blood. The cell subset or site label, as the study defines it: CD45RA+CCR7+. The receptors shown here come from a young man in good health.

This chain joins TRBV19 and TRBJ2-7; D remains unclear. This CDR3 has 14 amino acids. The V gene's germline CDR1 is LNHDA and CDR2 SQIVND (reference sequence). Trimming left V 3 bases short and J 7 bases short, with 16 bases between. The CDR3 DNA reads TGTGCCAGTAGTATCGCAGACCCTTCTCTAGAGCAGTACTTC. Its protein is CASSIADPSLEQYF.

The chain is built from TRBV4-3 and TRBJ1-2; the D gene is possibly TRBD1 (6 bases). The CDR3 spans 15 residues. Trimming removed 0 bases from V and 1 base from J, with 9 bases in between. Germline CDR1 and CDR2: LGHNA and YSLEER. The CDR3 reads CASSQEGAVNYGYTF. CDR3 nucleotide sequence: TGCGCCAGCAGCCAAGAGGGGGCTGTTAACTATGGCTACACCTTC.

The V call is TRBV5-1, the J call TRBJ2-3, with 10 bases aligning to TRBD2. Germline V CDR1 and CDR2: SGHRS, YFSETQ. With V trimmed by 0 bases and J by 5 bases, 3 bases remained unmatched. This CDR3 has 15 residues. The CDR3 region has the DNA TGCGCCAGCAGCTTGGCTAGCGGGAGTAGAGATACGCAGTATTTT. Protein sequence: CASSLASGSRDTQYF.

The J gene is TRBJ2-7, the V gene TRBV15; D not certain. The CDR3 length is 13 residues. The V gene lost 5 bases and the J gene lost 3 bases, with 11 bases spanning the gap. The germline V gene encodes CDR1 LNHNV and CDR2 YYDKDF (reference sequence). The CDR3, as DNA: TGTGCCACCAGCGCCCTGGGTTACTACGAGCAGTACTTC. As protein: CATSALGYYEQYF. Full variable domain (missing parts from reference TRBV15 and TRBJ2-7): DAMVIQNPRYQVTQFGKPVTLSCSQTLNHNVMYWYQQKSSQAPKLLFHYYDKDFNNEADTPDNFQSRRPNTSFCFLDIRSPGLGDTAMYLCATSALGYYEQYFGPGTRLTVT.

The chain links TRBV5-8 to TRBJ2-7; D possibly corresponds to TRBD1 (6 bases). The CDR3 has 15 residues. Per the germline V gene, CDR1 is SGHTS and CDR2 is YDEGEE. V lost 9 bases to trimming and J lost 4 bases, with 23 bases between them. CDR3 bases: TGTGCCACCCAACCCTCGACAGGCATTCGTTACGAGCAGTACTTC. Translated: CATQPSTGIRYEQYF.

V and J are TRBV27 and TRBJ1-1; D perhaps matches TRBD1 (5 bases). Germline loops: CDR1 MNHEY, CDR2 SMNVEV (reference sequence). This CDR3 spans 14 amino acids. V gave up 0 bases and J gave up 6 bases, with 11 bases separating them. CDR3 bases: TGTGCCAGCAGTTTATCGGGGGGGGTCCCTGAAGCTTTCTTT. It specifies CASSLSGGVPEAFF.

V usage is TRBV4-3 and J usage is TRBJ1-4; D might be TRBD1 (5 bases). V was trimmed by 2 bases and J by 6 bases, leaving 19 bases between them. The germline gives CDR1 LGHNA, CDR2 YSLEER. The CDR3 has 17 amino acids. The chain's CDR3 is CASSQTILAGTDEKLFF. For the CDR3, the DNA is TGCGCCAGCAGCCAAACAATCTTGGCAGGGACGGATGAAAAACTGTTTTTT.

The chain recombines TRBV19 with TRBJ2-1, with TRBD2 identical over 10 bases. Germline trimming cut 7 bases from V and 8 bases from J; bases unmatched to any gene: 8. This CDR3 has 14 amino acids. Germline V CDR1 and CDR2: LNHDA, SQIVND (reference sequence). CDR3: CASTIAGGGHEQFF. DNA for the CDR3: TGTGCCAGTACCATAGCGGGGGGCGGGCATGAGCAGTTCTTC.

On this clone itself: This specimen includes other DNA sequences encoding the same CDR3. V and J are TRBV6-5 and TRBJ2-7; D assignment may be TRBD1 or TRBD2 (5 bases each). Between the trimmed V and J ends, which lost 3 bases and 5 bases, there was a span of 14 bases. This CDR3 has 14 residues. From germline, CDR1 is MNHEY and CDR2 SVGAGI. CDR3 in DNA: TGTGCCAGCAGTTATGAGGGCAGGGCGAACGAGCAGTACTTC. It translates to CASSYEGRANEQYF.

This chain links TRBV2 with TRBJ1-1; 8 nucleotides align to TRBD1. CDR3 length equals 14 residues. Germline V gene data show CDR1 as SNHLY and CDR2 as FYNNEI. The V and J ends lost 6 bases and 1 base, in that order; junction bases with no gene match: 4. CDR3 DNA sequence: TGTGCCAGCAGAACCGGACAGGGGAACACTGAAGCTTTCTTT. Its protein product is CASRTGQGNTEAFF.

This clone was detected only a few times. The CDR3 sequence is CACVNMNTEAFF. CDR3 sequence (DNA): TGTGCCTGCGTCAACATGAACACTGAAGCTTTCTTT. The chain links TRBV30 to TRBJ1-1; D is uncertain. V was trimmed by 6 bases and J by 0 bases, leaving 8 bases between them. Germline V gene lookup returns CDR1 GTSNPN and CDR2 SVGIG (reference sequence). CDR3 length: 12 residues.

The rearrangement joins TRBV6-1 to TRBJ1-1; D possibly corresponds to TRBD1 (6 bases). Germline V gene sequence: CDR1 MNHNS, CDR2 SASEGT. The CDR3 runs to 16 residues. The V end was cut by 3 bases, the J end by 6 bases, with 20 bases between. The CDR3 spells CASSDGGAIWVAEAFF. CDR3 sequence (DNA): TGTGCCAGCAGTGATGGGGGCGCGATCTGGGTGGCTGAAGCTTTCTTT.

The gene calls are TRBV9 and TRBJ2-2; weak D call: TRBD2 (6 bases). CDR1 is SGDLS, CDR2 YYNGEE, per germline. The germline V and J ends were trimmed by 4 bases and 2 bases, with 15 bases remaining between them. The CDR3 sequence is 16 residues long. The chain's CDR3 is CASSPPGDRNTGELFF. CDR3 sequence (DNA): TGTGCCAGCAGCCCCCCGGGGGATCGAAACACCGGGGAGCTGTTTTTT.

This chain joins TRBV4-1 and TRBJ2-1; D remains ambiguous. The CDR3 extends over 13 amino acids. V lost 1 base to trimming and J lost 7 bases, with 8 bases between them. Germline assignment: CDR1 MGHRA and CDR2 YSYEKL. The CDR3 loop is CASSQVVVNEQFF. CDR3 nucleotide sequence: TGCGCCAGCAGCCAAGTTGTAGTAAATGAGCAGTTCTTC.

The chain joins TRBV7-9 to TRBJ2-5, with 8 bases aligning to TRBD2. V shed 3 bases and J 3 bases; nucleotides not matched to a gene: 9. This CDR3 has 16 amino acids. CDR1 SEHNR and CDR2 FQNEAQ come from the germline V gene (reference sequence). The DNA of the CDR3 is TGTGCCAGCAGCTTGCTAGCGGGTAGTTTTGAAGAGACCCAGTACTTC. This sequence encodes CASSLLAGSFEETQYF.

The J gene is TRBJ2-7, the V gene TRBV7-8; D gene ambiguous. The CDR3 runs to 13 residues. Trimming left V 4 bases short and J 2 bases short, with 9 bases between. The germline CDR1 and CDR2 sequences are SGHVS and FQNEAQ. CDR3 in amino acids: CASSSDPTYEQYF. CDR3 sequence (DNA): TGTGCCAGCAGCTCGGATCCCACCTACGAGCAGTACTTC.

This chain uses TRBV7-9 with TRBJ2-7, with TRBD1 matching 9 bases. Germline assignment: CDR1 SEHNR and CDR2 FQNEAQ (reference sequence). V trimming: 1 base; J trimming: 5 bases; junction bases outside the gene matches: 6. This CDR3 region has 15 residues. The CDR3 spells CASSLVVGQGNEQYF. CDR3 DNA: TGTGCCAGCAGCTTAGTGGTGGGACAGGGAAACGAGCAGTACTTC. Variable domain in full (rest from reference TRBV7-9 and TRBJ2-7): DTGVSQNPRHKITKRGQNVTFRCDPISEHNRLYWYRQTLGQGPEFLTYFQNEAQLEKSRLLSDRFSAERPKGSFSTLEIQRTEQGDSAMYLCASSLVVGQGNEQYFGPGTRLTVT.

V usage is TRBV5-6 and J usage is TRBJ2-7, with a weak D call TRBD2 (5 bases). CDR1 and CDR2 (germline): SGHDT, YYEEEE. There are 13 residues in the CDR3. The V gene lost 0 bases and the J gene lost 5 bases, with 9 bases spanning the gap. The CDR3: CASSLAMEDEQYF. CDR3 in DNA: TGTGCCAGCAGCTTGGCGATGGAGGACGAGCAGTACTTC.

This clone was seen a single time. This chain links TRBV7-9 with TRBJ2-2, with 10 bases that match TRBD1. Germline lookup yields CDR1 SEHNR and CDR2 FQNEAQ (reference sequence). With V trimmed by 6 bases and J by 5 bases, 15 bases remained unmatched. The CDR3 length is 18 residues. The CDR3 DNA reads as TGTGCCAGCAGACATTACCTTGACAGGGGGCAAGGAACCGGGGAGCTGTTTTTT. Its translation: CASRHYLDRGQGTGELFF. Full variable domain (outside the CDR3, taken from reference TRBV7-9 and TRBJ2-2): DTGVSQNPRHKITKRGQNVTFRCDPISEHNRLYWYRQTLGQGPEFLTYFQNEAQLEKSRLLSDRFSAERPKGSFSTLEIQRTEQGDSAMYLCASRHYLDRGQGTGELFFGEGSRLTVL.

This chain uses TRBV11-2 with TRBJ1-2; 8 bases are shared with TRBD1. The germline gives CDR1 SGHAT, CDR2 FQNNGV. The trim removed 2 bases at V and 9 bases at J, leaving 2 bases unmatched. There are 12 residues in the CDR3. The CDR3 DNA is TGTGCCAGCAGCTTACGACAGGGGAGCTACACCTTC. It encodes CASSLRQGSYTF.

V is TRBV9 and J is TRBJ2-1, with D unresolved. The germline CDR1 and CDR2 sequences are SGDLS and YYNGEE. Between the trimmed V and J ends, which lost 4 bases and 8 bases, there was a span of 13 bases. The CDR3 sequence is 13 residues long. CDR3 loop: CASSPNNDDEQFF. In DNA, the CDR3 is TGTGCCAGCAGCCCAAATAACGACGATGAGCAGTTCTTC. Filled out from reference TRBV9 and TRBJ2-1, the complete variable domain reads DSGVTQTPKHLITATGQRVTLRCSPRSGDLSVYWYQQSLDQGLQFLIQYYNGEERAKGNILERFSAQQFPDLHSELNLSSLELGDSALYFCASSPNNDDEQFFGPGTRLTVL.

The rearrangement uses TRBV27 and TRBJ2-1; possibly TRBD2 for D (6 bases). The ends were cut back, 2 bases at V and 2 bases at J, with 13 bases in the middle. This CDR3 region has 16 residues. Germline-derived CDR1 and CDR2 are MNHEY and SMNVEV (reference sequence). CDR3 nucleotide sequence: TGTGCCAGCAGTTTAGCACTAGCTTCGGCCTACAATGAGCAGTTCTTC. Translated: CASSLALASAYNEQFF.

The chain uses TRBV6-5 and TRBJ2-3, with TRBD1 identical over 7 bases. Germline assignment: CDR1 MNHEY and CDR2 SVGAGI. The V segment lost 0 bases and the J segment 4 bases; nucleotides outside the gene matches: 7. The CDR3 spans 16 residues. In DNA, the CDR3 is TGTGCCAGCAGTTACTCGCCGGAAGGGGGCGCAGATACGCAGTATTTT. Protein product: CASSYSPEGGADTQYF.

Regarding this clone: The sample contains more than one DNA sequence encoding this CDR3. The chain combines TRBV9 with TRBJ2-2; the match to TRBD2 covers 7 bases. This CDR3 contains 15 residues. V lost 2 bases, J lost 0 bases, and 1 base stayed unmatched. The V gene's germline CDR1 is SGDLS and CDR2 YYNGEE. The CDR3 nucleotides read TGTGCCAGCAGCGTCGGGACTACGAACACCGGGGAGCTGTTTTTT. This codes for CASSVGTTNTGELFF.

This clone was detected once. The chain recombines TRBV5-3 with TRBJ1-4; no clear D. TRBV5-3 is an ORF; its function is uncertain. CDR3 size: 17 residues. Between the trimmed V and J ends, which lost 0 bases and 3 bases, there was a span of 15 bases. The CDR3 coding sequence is TGTGCCAGAAGCTTGGAGTCTCGATTTTTACCTAATGAAAAACTGTTTTTT. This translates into CARSLESRFLPNEKLFF.

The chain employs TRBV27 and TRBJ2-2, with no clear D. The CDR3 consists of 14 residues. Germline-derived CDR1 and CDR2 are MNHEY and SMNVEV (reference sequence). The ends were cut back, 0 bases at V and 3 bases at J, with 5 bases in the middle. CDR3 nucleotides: TGTGCCAGCAGTTTATCATCCCACACCGGGGAGCTGTTTTTT. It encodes CASSLSSHTGELFF.

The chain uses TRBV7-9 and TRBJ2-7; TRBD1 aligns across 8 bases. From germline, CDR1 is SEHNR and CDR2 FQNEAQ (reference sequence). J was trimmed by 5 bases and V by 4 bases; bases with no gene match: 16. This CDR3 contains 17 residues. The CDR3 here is CASSSWTGLGFEDEQYF. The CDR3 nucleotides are TGTGCCAGCAGCTCCTGGACAGGGCTAGGCTTCGAGGACGAGCAGTACTTC.